Presented here are 14 T cell receptor beta chains from one specimen sequenced in a study of CD8 T cells in ankylosing spondylitis. Study findings and constraints: For ankylosing spondylitis blood, a TCR beta motif of seven to nine highly homologous variants appeared characteristic.

Their antigens remain unidentified. Each CDR3 protein is one row after TCRdb ran MiXCR on the 5' RACE reads. Of roughly 700,000 distinct CDR3 sequences detected, over 15% appear once; the ten largest clones hold over 15%. The sequenced sample consisted of blood, either unsorted or a sorted T cell fraction (not recorded which). Every receptor here comes from a male donor with ankylosing spondylitis.

The chain uses TRBV7-8 and TRBJ2-5, with no clear D. The V end was cut by 3 bases, the J end by 5 bases, with 7 bases between. This CDR3 has 12 residues. Looked up from germline, CDR1 is SGHVS and CDR2 is FQNEAQ. CDR3 coding DNA: TGTGCCAGCAGCTTTTCAGTTGAGACCCAGTACTTC. It is translated as CASSFSVETQYF.

This clonotype was seen ten or more times. The chain uses TRBV5-1 and TRBJ2-3, with 8 bases matching TRBD1. Per germline, CDR1 SGHRS and CDR2 YFSETQ. The CDR3 extends over 16 amino acids. The junction had 7 bases not matched to a gene; V was cut back by 2 bases and J by 2 bases. The CDR3 is CASSFGDRPPTDTQYF. Written as DNA, the CDR3 is TGCGCCAGCAGCTTCGGGGACAGGCCTCCCACAGATACGCAGTATTTT.

This clonotype was seen a handful of times. This chain links TRBV20-1 with TRBJ2-7; D may correspond to TRBD1 or TRBD2 (5 bases each). The CDR3 has 14 residues. Trimming removed 5 bases at V and 0 bases at J, with 14 bases between. The germline gives CDR1 DFQATT, CDR2 SNEGSKA (reference sequence). The CDR3 region has the DNA TGCAGTGCTGCCCTCCCGAGGGGCTCCTACGAGCAGTACTTC. Translating it yields CSAALPRGSYEQYF.

This clonotype has more than one count but fewer than ten. V is TRBV29-1 and J is TRBJ2-1; D is unclear. V lost 0 bases, J lost 0 bases, and 12 bases lay in between. The CDR3 consists of 16 residues. Germline CDR1 is SQVTM and CDR2 is ANQGSEA. DNA of the CDR3: TGCAGCGTTGAAGATCCAGCGCCAGACTCCTACAATGAGCAGTTCTTC. Translation gives CSVEDPAPDSYNEQFF.

In its sample, this clonotype was seen a few times. This chain links TRBV27 with TRBJ2-1; 7 nucleotides align to TRBD2. Trimming took 1 base from V and 4 from J; bases not matched to a gene: 7. Germline V gene sequence: CDR1 MNHEY, CDR2 SMNVEV (reference sequence). This CDR3 region has 16 residues. The CDR3 DNA follows: TGTGCCAGCAGTTTATTGGCTAGCGGACTTTACAATGAGCAGTTCTTC. Protein sequence: CASSLLASGLYNEQFF.

This chain links TRBV15 with TRBJ1-4; a possible D gene is TRBD1 (5 bases). Germline assignment: CDR1 LNHNV and CDR2 YYDKDF (reference sequence). V lost 3 bases to trimming and J lost 5 bases, with 13 bases between them. The CDR3 covers 15 residues. CDR3 amino acids: CATSSSPGRNEKLFF. CDR3 DNA: TGTGCCACCAGCAGCAGCCCGGGACGGAATGAAAAACTGTTTTTT. Based on the CDR3 plus reference TRBV15 and TRBJ1-4, the full variable domain is DAMVIQNPRYQVTQFGKPVTLSCSQTLNHNVMYWYQQKSSQAPKLLFHYYDKDFNNEADTPDNFQSRRPNTSFCFLDIRSPGLGDTAMYLCATSSSPGRNEKLFFGSGTQLSVL.

This clonotype was observed a few times. The V gene is TRBV4-1, the J gene TRBJ2-2, with a weak D call TRBD2 (5 bases). Germline values: CDR1 MGHRA, CDR2 YSYEKL. The CDR3 covers 16 residues. The V end was cut by 3 bases, the J end by 6 bases, with 17 bases between. CDR3 bases: TGCGCCAGCAGCCAGGAAAGGTCGGCCGGGGCCGGGGAGCTGTTTTTT. Translation: CASSQERSAGAGELFF.

The chain is built from TRBV28 and TRBJ2-3; 10 bases are a match to TRBD2. Germline V gene lookup returns CDR1 MDHEN and CDR2 SYDVKM. The CDR3 is 15 amino acids. The J segment lost 5 bases and the V segment lost 6 bases, leaving 8 bases of the junction unmatched. The DNA of the CDR3 is TGTGCCAGCAGCTTTGGAACTAGCGGGATAGATACGCAGTATTTT. Protein sequence: CASSFGTSGIDTQYF.

This chain connects TRBV18 to TRBJ1-1; TRBD1 agrees at 7 bases. Looked up from germline, CDR1 is KGHSH and CDR2 is LQKENI. The V and J ends lost 6 bases and 0 bases, in that order; junction bases with no gene match: 16. The CDR3 is 18 residues long. CDR3 in DNA: TGTGCCAGCTCGCCCACTCGGAAAGGGGGCGACATGAACACTGAAGCTTTCTTT. Its protein is CASSPTRKGGDMNTEAFF. Together with reference TRBV18 and TRBJ1-1, the CDR3 gives the full variable domain: NAGVMQNPRHLVRRRGQEARLRCSPMKGHSHVYWYRQLPEEGLKFMVYLQKENIIDESGMPKERFSAEFPKEGPSILRIQQVVRGDSAAYFCASSPTRKGGDMNTEAFFGQGTRLTVV.

This clonotype was detected only a few times. This sequence joins TRBV2 and TRBJ1-3; D perhaps matches TRBD1 (6 bases). The CDR3 extends over 13 amino acids. Germline V CDR1 and CDR2: SNHLY, FYNNEI. Trimming removed 9 bases from V and 2 bases from J, with 11 bases in between. The CDR3 region is CASQQGPGNTIYF. The CDR3 nucleotides read TGTGCCAGTCAACAGGGCCCTGGAAACACCATATATTTT.

This clonotype turned up a few times. The genes are TRBV5-1 and TRBJ2-5; TRBD2 is a possible D gene (5 bases). The CDR3 runs 13 residues. CDR1 and CDR2 from the germline V gene are SGHRS and YFSETQ. The V end was cut by 5 bases, the J end by 5 bases, with 13 bases between. CDR3 residues: CASRLEGGETQYF. CDR3 nucleotide sequence: TGCGCCAGCAGACTAGAGGGCGGCGAGACCCAGTACTTC.

A note on this clonotype: A much bigger clone sits one base away, suggesting this may be a read error. CDR3 protein: CASSQGLADSYVQYF. CDR3 DNA sequence: TGTGCCAGCAGCCAAGGACTAGCGGACTCCTACGTGCAGTACTTC. The V call is TRBV4-2, the J call TRBJ2-7, with TRBD2 matching over 9 bases. This CDR3 contains 15 residues. Germline CDR1 is LGHNA and CDR2 is YNFKEQ.

The chain employs TRBV2 and TRBJ2-2; D gene ambiguous. CDR1 is SNHLY, CDR2 FYNNEI, per germline. Trimming left V 3 bases short and J 5 bases short, with 10 bases between. The CDR3 sequence is 14 residues long. The CDR3 DNA is TGTGCCAGCAGTGAGTTCCGGTGGACCGGGGAGCTGTTTTTT. Amino acids: CASSEFRWTGELFF.

This chain connects TRBV11-2 to TRBJ1-2, with D uncertain. The CDR3 totals 14 residues. Deletions cut 4 bases from V and 4 bases from J, with 13 bases between. CDR1 and CDR2 from the germline V gene are SGHAT and FQNNGV. CDR3 in amino acids: CASSYDVGLYGYTF. CDR3 coding DNA: TGTGCCAGCAGCTATGACGTGGGCCTCTATGGCTACACCTTC.